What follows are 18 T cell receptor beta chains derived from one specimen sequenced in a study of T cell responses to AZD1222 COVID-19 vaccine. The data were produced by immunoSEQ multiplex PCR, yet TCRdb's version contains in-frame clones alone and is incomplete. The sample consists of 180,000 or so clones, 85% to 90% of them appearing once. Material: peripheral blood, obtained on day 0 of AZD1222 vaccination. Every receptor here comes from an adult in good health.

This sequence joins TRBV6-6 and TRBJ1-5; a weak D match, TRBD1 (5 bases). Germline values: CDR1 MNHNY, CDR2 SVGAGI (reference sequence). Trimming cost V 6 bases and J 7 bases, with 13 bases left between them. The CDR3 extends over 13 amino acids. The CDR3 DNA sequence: TGTGCCAGCAGACCCCGGACACGACAGCCCCAGCATTTT. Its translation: CASRPRTRQPQHF.

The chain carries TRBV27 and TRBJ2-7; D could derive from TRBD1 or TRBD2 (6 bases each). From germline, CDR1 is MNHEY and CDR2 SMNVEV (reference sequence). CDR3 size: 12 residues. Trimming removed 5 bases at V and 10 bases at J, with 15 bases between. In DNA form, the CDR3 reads TGTGCCAGCAGTGCCGAAGGGGGGCCACAGTACGTC. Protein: CASSAEGGPQYV.

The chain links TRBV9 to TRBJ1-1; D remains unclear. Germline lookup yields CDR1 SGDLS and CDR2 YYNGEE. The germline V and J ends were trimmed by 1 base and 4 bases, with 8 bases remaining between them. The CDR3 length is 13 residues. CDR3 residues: CASSVLLGTEAFF. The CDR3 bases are TGTGCCAGCAGCGTATTGTTAGGCACTGAAGCTTTCTTT.

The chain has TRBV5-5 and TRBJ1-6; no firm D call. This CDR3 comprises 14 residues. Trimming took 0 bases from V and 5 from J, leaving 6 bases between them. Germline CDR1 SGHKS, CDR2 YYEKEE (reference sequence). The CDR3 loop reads CASSLGPDNSPLHF. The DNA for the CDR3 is TGTGCCAGCAGCTTGGGGCCCGATAATTCACCCCTCCACTTT. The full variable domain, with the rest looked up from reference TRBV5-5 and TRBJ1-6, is DAGVTQSPTHLIKTRGQQVTLRCSPISGHKSVSWYQQVLGQGPQFIFQYYEKEERGRGNFPDRFSARQFPNYSSELNVNALLLGDSALYLCASSLGPDNSPLHFGNGTRLTVT.

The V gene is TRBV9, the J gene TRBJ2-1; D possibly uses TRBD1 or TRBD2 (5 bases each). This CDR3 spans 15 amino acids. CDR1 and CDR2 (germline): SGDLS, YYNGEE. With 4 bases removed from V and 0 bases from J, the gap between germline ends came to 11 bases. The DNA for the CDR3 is TGTGCCAGCAGCCAGCAGGGAGCCTCCTACAATGAGCAGTTCTTC. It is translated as CASSQQGASYNEQFF.

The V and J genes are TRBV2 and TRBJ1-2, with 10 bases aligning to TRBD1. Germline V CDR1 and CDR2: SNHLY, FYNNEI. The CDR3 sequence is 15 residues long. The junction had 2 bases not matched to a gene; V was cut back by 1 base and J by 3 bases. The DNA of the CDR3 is TGTGCCAGCAGTGAAGGGACAGGGGGGTACTATGGCTACACCTTC. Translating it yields CASSEGTGGYYGYTF.

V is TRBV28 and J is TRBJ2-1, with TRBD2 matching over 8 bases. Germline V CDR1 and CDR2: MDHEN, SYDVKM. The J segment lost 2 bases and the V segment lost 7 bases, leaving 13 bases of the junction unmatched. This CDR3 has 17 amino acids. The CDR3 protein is CASKPSERGFPYNEQFF. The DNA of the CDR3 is TGTGCCAGCAAACCCTCGGAGCGGGGGTTTCCCTACAATGAGCAGTTCTTC. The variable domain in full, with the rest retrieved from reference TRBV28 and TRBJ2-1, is DVKVTQSSRYLVKRTGEKVFLECVQDMDHENMFWYRQDPGLGLRLIYFSYDVKMKEKGDIPEGYSVSREKKERFSLILESASTNQTSMYLCASKPSERGFPYNEQFFGPGTRLTVL.

CDR3 coding DNA: TGTGCCTGGGTTTCGTGGTTTGGCTACACCTTC. Translation gives CAWVSWFGYTF. The gene calls are TRBV30 and TRBJ1-2; D gene ambiguous. This CDR3 comprises 11 residues. Trimming removed 5 bases at V and 7 bases at J, with 11 bases between. Germline assignment: CDR1 GTSNPN and CDR2 SVGIG (reference sequence).

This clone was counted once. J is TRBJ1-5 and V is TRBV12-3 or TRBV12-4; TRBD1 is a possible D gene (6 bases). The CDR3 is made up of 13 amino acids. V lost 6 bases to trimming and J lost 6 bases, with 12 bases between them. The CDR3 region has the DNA TGTGCCAGCAGCCTACAGGGACCTCAGCCCCAGCATTTT. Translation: CASSLQGPQPQHF.

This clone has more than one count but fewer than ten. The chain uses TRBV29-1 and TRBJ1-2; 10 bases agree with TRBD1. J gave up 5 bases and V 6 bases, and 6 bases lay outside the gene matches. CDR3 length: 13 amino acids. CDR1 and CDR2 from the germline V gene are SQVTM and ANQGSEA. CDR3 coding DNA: TGCAGCGTGGGGGACAGGGGAGGATATGGCTACACCTTC. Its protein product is CSVGDRGGYGYTF.

CDR3: CASSLFRGHQPQHF. CDR3 DNA sequence: TGTGCCAGCAGTTTATTCAGGGGGCATCAGCCCCAGCATTTT. The chain carries TRBV27 and TRBJ1-5; 8 positions match TRBD1. Per the germline V gene, CDR1 is MNHEY and CDR2 is SMNVEV (reference sequence). The CDR3 sequence is 14 residues long. Trimming at V came to 1 base and at J to 5 bases, leaving 1 base not matched to a gene.

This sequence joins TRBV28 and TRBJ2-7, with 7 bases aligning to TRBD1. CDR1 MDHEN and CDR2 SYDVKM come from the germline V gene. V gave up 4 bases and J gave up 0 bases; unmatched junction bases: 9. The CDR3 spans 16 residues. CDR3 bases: TGTGCCAGCAGTTCGCACAGGGGACCTAGCTCCTACGAGCAGTACTTC. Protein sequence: CASSSHRGPSSYEQYF.

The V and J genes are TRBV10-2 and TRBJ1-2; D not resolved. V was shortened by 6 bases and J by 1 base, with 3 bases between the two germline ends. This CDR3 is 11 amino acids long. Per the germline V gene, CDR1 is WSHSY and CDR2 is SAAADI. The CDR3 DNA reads TGCGCCAGCAGGGGTAACTATGGCTACACCTTC. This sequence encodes CASRGNYGYTF.

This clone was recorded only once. The CDR3 loop is CASSLASGGPQETQYF. The CDR3 DNA reads as TGTGCCAGCAGCTTAGCTAGCGGGGGGCCCCAAGAGACCCAGTACTTC. The chain employs TRBV7-2 and TRBJ2-5, with 10 bases fitting TRBD2. Germline trimming cut 0 bases from V and 1 base from J; bases unmatched to any gene: 2. This CDR3 contains 16 residues. Germline V lookup: CDR1 SGHTA, CDR2 FQGNSA. The full variable domain, in which reference TRBV7-2 and TRBJ2-5 provide the parts outside the CDR3, is GAGVSQSPSNKVTEKGKDVELRCDPISGHTALYWYRQSLGQGLEFLIYFQGNSAPDKSGLPSDRFSAERTGGSVSTLTIQRTQQEDSAVYLCASSLASGGPQETQYFGPGTRLLVL.

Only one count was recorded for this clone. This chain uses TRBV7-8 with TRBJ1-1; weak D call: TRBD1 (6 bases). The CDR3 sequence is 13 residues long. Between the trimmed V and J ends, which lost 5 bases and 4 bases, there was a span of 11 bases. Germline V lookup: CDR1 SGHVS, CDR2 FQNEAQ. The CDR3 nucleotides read TGTGCCAGCAGCGCTACAGGGAGCACTGAAGCTTTCTTT. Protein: CASSATGSTEAFF. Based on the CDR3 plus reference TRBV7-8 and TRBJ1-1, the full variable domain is GAGVSQSPRYKVAKRGQDVALRCDPISGHVSLFWYQQALGQGPEFLTYFQNEAQLDKSGLPSDRFFAERPEGSVSTLKIQRTQQEDSAVYLCASSATGSTEAFFGQGTRLTVV.

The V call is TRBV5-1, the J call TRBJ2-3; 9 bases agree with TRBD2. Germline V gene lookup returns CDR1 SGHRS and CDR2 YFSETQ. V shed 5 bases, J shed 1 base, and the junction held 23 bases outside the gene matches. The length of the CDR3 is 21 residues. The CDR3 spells CASSPVRGRAGGPLGTDTQYF. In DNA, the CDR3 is TGCGCCAGCAGTCCCGTCCGGGGCAGGGCGGGAGGGCCCCTCGGCACAGATACGCAGTATTTT.

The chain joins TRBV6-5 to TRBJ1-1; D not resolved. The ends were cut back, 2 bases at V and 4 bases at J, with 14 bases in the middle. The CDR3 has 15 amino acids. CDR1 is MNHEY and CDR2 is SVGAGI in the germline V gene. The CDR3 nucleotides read TGTGCCAGCAGTTACATGTCCTGGGTTACCACTGAAGCTTTCTTT. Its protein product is CASSYMSWVTTEAFF.

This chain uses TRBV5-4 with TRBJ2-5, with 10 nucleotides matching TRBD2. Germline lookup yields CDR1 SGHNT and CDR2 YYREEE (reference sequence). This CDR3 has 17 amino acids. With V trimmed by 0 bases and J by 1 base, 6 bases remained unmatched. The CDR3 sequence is CASSLAGSGGPQETQYF. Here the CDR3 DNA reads TGTGCCAGCAGCTTGGCGGGTAGCGGGGGGCCCCAAGAGACCCAGTACTTC.